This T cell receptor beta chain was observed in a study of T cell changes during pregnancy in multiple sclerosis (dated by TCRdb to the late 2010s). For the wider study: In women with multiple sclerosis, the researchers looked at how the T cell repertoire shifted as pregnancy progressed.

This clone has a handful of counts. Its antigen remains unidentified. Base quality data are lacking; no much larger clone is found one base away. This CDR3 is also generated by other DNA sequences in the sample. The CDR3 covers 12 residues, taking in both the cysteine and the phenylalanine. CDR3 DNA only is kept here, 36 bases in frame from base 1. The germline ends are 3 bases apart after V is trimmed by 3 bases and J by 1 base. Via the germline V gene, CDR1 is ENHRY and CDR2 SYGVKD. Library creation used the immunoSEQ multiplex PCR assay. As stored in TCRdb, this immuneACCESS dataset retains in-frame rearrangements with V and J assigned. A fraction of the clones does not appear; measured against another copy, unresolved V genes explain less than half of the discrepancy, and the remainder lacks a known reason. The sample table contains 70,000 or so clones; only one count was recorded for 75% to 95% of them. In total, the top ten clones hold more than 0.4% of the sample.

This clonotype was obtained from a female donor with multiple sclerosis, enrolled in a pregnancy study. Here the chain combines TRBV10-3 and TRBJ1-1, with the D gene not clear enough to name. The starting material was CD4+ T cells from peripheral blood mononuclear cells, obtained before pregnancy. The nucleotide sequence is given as TGTGCCATCAGTGATAGGAACACTGAAGCTTTCTTT. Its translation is CAISDRNTEAFF.